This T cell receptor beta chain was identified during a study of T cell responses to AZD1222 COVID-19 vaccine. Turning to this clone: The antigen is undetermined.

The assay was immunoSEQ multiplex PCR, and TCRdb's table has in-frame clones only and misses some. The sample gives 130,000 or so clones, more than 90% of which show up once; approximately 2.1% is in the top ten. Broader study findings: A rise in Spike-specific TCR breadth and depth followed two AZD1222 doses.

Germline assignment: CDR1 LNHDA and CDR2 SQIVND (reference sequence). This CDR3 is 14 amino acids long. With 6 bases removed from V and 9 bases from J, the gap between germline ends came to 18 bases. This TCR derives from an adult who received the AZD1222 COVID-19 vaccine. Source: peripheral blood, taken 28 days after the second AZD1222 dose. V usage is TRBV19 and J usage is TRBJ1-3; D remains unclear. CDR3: CASRAPGPGGTIYF. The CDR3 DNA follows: TGTGCCAGTAGGGCCCCGGGTCCCGGCGGCACCATATATTTT.